The rows below give T cell receptor beta chains drawn from one sample of a study of Graves' ophthalmopathy and Graves' hyperthyroidism. A single record per CDR3 protein comes from TCRdb applying MiXCR to the multiplex PCR reads. The table shows 350,000 to 400,000 distinct CDR3 sequences, with about 18% occurring only once. The sequencing sample was made of peripheral blood. These receptor sequences come from a woman aged 18-29 years with Graves' ophthalmopathy. The CDR3 runs from the conserved cysteine through the conserved F or W. The D gene is left open where the match is weak.

len: 15; d_gene: TRBD2; j_gene: TRBJ2-7; v_gene: TRBV20-1; CDR3aa: CSASPGGTSRHEQYF
len: 14; d_gene: TRBD2; j_gene: TRBJ2-7; v_gene: TRBV7-9; CDR3aa: CASSPPGLAHEQYF
len: 13; d_gene: -; j_gene: TRBJ2-7; v_gene: TRBV5-1; CDR3aa: CASSRGTADEQYF
len: 14; d_gene: -; j_gene: TRBJ1-3; v_gene: TRBV28; CDR3aa: CASSFPQAGNTIYF
len: 14; d_gene: -; j_gene: TRBJ2-7; v_gene: TRBV2; CDR3aa: CASSELSSVYEQYF
len: 14; d_gene: -; j_gene: TRBJ2-2; v_gene: TRBV11-2; CDR3aa: CASNSDANTGELFF
len: 16; d_gene: -; j_gene: TRBJ2-5; v_gene: TRBV6-1; CDR3aa: CASKKFGGRAGETQYF
len: 13; d_gene: -; j_gene: TRBJ1-2; v_gene: TRBV27; CDR3aa: CASRGQTFYGYTF
len: 15; d_gene: -; j_gene: TRBJ2-3; v_gene: TRBV6-5; CDR3aa: CASSYSWQLTDTQYF
len: 13; d_gene: -; j_gene: TRBJ2-7; v_gene: TRBV27; CDR3aa: CASSLNWFAEQYF
len: 12; d_gene: -; j_gene: TRBJ2-7; v_gene: TRBV6-5; CDR3aa: CAFPRVTYEQYF
len: 14; d_gene: TRBD2; j_gene: TRBJ2-7; v_gene: TRBV10-1; CDR3aa: CASSALAGGAEQYF
len: 13; d_gene: TRBD1; j_gene: TRBJ1-1; v_gene: TRBV5-1; CDR3aa: CASSSTGETEAFF
len: 13; d_gene: TRBD1; j_gene: TRBJ1-2; v_gene: TRBV7-2; CDR3aa: CASSLTPTGGYTF
len: 16; d_gene: TRBD1; j_gene: TRBJ1-5; v_gene: TRBV27; CDR3aa: CASSSLDRGYDQPQHF
len: 12; d_gene: -; j_gene: TRBJ2-5; v_gene: TRBV12-5; CDR3aa: CASEGREETQYF
len: 13; d_gene: -; j_gene: TRBJ2-6; v_gene: TRBV2; CDR3aa: CASSGDGANVLTF
len: 12; d_gene: -; j_gene: TRBJ1-1; v_gene: TRBV30; CDR3aa: CAWSRGLPEAFF
len: 19; d_gene: TRBD2; j_gene: TRBJ2-7; v_gene: TRBV14; CDR3aa: CASSRGSFWREGLPYEQYF
len: 18; d_gene: TRBD1; j_gene: TRBJ2-6; v_gene: TRBV11-2; CDR3aa: CASSSGQGASSGANVLTF
len: 15; d_gene: TRBD1; j_gene: TRBJ2-7; v_gene: TRBV27; CDR3aa: CASSQPGQGLSEQYF
len: 16; d_gene: TRBD1; j_gene: TRBJ1-1; v_gene: TRBV12-3/TRBV12-4; CDR3aa: CASSLTGGAGNTEAFF
len: 12; d_gene: -; j_gene: TRBJ2-7; v_gene: TRBV28; CDR3aa: CASSVATYEQYF
len: 12; d_gene: -; j_gene: TRBJ1-2; v_gene: TRBV28; CDR3aa: CAIMASNYGYTF
len: 13; d_gene: TRBD1; j_gene: TRBJ1-2; v_gene: TRBV28; CDR3aa: CASSRTDRDGYTF
len: 17; d_gene: TRBD2; j_gene: TRBJ2-2; v_gene: TRBV6-5; CDR3aa: CASSYYWLAGDTGKLFF
len: 15; d_gene: -; j_gene: TRBJ2-7; v_gene: TRBV15; CDR3aa: CATSRGRGSSYEQYF
len: 16; d_gene: TRBD2; j_gene: TRBJ2-2; v_gene: TRBV13; CDR3aa: CASSSTSAGTAGELFF
len: 14; d_gene: -; j_gene: TRBJ1-5; v_gene: TRBV15; CDR3aa: CATSRVGGNQPQHF
len: 12; d_gene: TRBD1; j_gene: TRBJ1-2; v_gene: TRBV29-1; CDR3aa: CSVETGLYGYTF
len: 13; d_gene: -; j_gene: TRBJ1-2; v_gene: TRBV6-1; CDR3aa: CASRLLQGYGYTF
len: 15; d_gene: -; j_gene: TRBJ1-5; v_gene: TRBV7-8; CDR3aa: CASSLADSPGVPQHF
len: 17; d_gene: -; j_gene: TRBJ1-6; v_gene: TRBV6-5; CDR3aa: CASSYSEGSKYNSPLHF
len: 14; d_gene: TRBD2; j_gene: TRBJ2-7; v_gene: TRBV12-3/TRBV12-4; CDR3aa: CASSLDLAGVEQYF
len: 14; d_gene: -; j_gene: TRBJ1-6; v_gene: TRBV11-2; CDR3aa: CASSFEGGGSPLHF
len: 15; d_gene: -; j_gene: TRBJ2-5; v_gene: TRBV5-1; CDR3aa: CASSLGSVKLETQYF
len: 14; d_gene: -; j_gene: TRBJ1-1; v_gene: TRBV10-3; CDR3aa: CAIRETGMNTEAFF
len: 17; d_gene: TRBD1; j_gene: TRBJ2-7; v_gene: TRBV5-8; CDR3aa: CASSTPGRGQGRGPQYF
len: 15; d_gene: TRBD1; j_gene: TRBJ1-2; v_gene: TRBV27; CDR3aa: CASSLNRGGHYGYTF
len: 14; d_gene: TRBD2; j_gene: TRBJ2-5; v_gene: TRBV28; CDR3aa: CASSFGGDKETQYF
len: 16; d_gene: -; j_gene: TRBJ2-5; v_gene: TRBV3-1; CDR3aa: CASSPTSPRLPETQYF
len: 14; d_gene: TRBD1; j_gene: TRBJ1-2; v_gene: TRBV6-1; CDR3aa: CASSPDRDYYGYTF
len: 18; d_gene: TRBD2; j_gene: TRBJ2-2; v_gene: TRBV10-1; CDR3aa: CASSDYRLAGVSTGELFF
len: 13; d_gene: TRBD1; j_gene: TRBJ2-7; v_gene: TRBV28; CDR3aa: CASSFWTGNEQYF
len: 14; d_gene: -; j_gene: TRBJ2-5; v_gene: TRBV4-1; CDR3aa: CASSQGTQKETQYF
len: 14; d_gene: -; j_gene: TRBJ1-6; v_gene: TRBV20-1; CDR3aa: CSASQGQVNSPLHF
len: 13; d_gene: -; j_gene: TRBJ2-7; v_gene: TRBV6-5; CDR3aa: CASTGTTSYEQYF
len: 13; d_gene: TRBD1; j_gene: TRBJ2-5; v_gene: TRBV20-1; CDR3aa: CSAWTGGRETQYF